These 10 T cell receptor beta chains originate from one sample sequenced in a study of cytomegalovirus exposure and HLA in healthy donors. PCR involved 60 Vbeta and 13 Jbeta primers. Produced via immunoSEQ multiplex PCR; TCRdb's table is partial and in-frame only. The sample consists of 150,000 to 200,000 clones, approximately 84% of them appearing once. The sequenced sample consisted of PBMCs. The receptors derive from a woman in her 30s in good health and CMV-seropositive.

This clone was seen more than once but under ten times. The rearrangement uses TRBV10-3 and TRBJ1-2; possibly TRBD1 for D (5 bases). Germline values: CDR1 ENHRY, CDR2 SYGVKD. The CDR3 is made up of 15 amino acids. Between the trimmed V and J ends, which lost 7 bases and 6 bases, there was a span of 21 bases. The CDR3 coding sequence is TGTGCCATCAACCGGGGGTCGGGGGGTTCCAATGGCTACACCTTC. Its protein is CAINRGSGGSNGYTF.

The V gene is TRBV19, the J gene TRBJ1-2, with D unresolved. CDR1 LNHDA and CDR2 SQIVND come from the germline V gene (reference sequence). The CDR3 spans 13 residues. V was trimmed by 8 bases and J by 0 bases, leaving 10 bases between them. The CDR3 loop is CASSLETNYGYTF. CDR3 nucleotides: TGTGCCAGTTCCCTCGAGACTAACTATGGCTACACCTTC.

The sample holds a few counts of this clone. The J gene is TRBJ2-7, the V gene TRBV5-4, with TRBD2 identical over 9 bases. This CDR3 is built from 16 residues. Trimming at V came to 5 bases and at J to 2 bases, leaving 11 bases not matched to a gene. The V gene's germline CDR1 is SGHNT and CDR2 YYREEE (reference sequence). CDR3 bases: TGTGCCAGCAGACCTGGGGTAGCGGGAGTACCCTACGAGCAGTACTTC. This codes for CASRPGVAGVPYEQYF.

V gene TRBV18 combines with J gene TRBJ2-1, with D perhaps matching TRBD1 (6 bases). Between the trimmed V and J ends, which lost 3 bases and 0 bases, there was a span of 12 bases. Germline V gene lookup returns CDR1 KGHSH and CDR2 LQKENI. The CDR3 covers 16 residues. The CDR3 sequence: CASSPGTLSSYNEQFF. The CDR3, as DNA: TGTGCCAGCTCACCGGGGACACTCAGCTCCTACAATGAGCAGTTCTTC.

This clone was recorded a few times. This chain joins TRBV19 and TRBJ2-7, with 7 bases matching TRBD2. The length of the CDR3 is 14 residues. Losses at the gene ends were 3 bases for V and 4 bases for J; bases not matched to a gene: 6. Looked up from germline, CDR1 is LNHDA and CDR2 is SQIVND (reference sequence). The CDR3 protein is CASSIRGGWYEQYF. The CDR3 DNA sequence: TGTGCCAGTAGTATTCGGGGAGGGTGGTACGAGCAGTACTTC.

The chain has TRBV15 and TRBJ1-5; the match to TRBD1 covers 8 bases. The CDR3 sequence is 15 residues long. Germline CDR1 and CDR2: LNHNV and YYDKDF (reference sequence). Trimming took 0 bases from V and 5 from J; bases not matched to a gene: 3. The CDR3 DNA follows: TGTGCCACCAGCAGAGAGGACAGGGAGGATCAGCCCCAGCATTTT. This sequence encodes CATSREDREDQPQHF.

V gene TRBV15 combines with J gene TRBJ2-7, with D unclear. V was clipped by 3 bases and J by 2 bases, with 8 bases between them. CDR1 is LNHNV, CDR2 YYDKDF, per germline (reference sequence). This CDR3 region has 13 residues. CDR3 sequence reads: CATSRATTYEQYF. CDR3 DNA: TGTGCCACCAGCAGGGCGACAACCTACGAGCAGTACTTC.

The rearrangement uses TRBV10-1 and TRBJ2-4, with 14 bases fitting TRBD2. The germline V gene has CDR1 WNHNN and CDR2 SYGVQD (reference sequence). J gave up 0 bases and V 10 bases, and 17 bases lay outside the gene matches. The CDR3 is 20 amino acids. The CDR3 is CATVIPGLAGASLAKNIQYF. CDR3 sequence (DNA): TGCGCCACCGTAATTCCGGGACTAGCGGGAGCCTCCCTAGCCAAAAACATTCAGTACTTC.

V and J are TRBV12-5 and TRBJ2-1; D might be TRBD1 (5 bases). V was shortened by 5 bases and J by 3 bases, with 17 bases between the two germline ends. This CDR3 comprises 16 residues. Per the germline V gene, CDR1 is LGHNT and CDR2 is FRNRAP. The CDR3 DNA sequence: TGTGCTAGTGGTCCCGCAACAGGCGGTCTCTACAATGAGCAGTTCTTC. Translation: CASGPATGGLYNEQFF.

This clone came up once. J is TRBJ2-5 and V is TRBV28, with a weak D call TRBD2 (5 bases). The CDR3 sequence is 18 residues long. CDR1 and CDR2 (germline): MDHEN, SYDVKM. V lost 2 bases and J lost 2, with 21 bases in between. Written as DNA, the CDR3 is TGTGCCAGCAGTTTACCCGGGTATGGGCGGGCCCGGCAAGAGACCCAGTACTTC. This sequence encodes CASSLPGYGRARQETQYF. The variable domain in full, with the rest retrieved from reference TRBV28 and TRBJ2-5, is DVKVTQSSRYLVKRTGEKVFLECVQDMDHENMFWYRQDPGLGLRLIYFSYDVKMKEKGDIPEGYSVSREKKERFSLILESASTNQTSMYLCASSLPGYGRARQETQYFGPGTRLLVL.